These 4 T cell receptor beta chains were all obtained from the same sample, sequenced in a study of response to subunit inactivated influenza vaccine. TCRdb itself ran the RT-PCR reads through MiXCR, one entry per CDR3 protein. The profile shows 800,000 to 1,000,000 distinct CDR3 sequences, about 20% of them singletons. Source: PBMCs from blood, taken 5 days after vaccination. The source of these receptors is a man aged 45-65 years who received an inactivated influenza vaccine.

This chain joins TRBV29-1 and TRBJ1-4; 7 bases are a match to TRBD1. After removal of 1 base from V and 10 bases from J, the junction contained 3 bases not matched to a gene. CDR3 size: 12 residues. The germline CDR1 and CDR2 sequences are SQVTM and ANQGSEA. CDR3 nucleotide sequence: TGCAGCGTTGAAGGACAGGGCGGAAAACTGTTTTTT. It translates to CSVEGQGGKLFF.

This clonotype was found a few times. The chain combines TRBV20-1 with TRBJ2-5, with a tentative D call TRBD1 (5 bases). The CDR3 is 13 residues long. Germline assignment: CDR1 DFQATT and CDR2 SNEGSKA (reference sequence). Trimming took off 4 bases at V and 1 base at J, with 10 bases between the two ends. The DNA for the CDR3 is TGCAGTGCTAAGGACACCCTCCAAGAGACCCAGTACTTC. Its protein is CSAKDTLQETQYF.

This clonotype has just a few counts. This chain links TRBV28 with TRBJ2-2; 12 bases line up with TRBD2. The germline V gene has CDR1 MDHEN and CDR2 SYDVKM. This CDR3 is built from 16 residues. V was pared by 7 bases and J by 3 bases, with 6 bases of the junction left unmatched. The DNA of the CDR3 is TGTGCCAGCATGGGGACTAGCGGGCCCCACACCGGGGAGCTGTTTTTT. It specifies CASMGTSGPHTGELFF.

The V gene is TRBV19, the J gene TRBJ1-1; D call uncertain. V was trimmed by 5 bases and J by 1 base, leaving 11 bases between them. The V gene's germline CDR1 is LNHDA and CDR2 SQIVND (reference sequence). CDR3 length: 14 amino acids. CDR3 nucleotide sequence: TGTGCCAGTAGTGCGACAAGGAAGAACACTGAAGCTTTCTTT. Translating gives CASSATRKNTEAFF.